Listed here are 3 T cell receptor beta chains from one sample, sequenced in a study of cytotoxic CD8 clonotypes in ibrutinib-treated CLL. Only in-frame clones appear in the TCRdb table, and some are missing; sequencing was by immunoSEQ multiplex PCR. The sample lists just over 200,000 clones; 70% were seen once. The input for sequencing was PBMCs, taken after 12 months of ibrutinib treatment. The receptors come from a human donor with chronic lymphocytic leukemia.

The V and J genes are TRBV5-1 and TRBJ1-4; TRBD1 matches 7 bases. CDR1 and CDR2 from the germline V gene are SGHRS and YFSETQ. Losses at the gene ends were 5 bases for V and 3 bases for J; bases not matched to a gene: 16. The CDR3 spans 18 residues. CDR3 protein: CASSLRQGGIFPNEKLFF. Here the CDR3 DNA reads TGCGCCAGCAGTTTAAGACAGGGAGGAATCTTTCCTAATGAAAAACTGTTTTTT.

The chain has TRBV30 and TRBJ1-2, with a weak D call TRBD1 (5 bases). This CDR3 spans 11 amino acids. Germline values: CDR1 GTSNPN, CDR2 SVGIG (reference sequence). The V and J ends lost 2 bases and 13 bases respectively, with 14 bases between them. This chain's CDR3 is CAWSPLEGLTF. The CDR3 coding sequence is TGTGCCTGGAGTCCCTTGGAGGGGCTCACCTTC.

The chain links TRBV30 to TRBJ2-5, with TRBD2 identical over 11 bases. J gave up 2 bases and V 0 bases, and 5 bases lay outside the gene matches. The CDR3 loop spans 16 amino acids. The V gene's germline CDR1 is GTSNPN and CDR2 SVGIG (reference sequence). The CDR3 nucleotides read TGTGCCTGGAGTGTGGGACTAGCGGTTATACAAGAGACCCAGTACTTC. Its translation: CAWSVGLAVIQETQYF.